The 31 T cell receptor beta chains in this list originate from one sample, sequenced in a study of T cells in Graves' hyperthyroidism and ophthalmopathy. Amplified regions were TCR beta CDR3 sequences from RNA transcripts. An initial round of RT-PCR targeting the TCR CDR3 relied on the HTBI primer set. TCRdb called the multiplex PCR reads again in MiXCR, with one record for every CDR3 protein. The profile covers more than 500,000 distinct CDR3 sequences, with 14% to 15% appearing a single time and 4% to 5.5% taken by the ten largest. Sequenced input: blood. The source is a woman in her 40s with Graves' ophthalmopathy.

This clonotype was recorded at least ten times. CDR3 region: CASSLASSRGGELFF. The CDR3 DNA reads as TGCGCCAGCAGCTTGGCCTCTAGCCGTGGCGGGGAGCTGTTTTTT. The chain links TRBV5-1 to TRBJ2-2, with a tentative D call TRBD2 (5 bases). CDR1 and CDR2 (germline): SGHRS, YFSETQ. Between the trimmed V and J ends, which lost 0 bases and 7 bases, there was a span of 13 bases. The CDR3 runs 15 residues.

This clonotype was observed a single time. A much larger clone sits a single nucleotide away, making a read error possible. The V gene is TRBV20-1, the J gene TRBJ2-7, with D perhaps TRBD2 (6 bases). The germline V gene encodes CDR1 DFQATT and CDR2 SNEGSKA (reference sequence). This CDR3 spans 13 amino acids. CDR3 residues: CSASRDLTYQQYF. CDR3 in DNA: TGCAGTGCTTCCCGGGACTTAACCTACCAGCAGTACTTC.

CDR3 bases: TGTGCCAGCAGTGAAGCGCTAGGGCAGACCCAGTACTTC. Amino acids: CASSEALGQTQYF. The chain couples TRBV6-1 to TRBJ2-5, with unresolved D. V lost 0 bases to trimming and J lost 6 bases, with 8 bases between them. Germline assignment: CDR1 MNHNS and CDR2 SASEGT. The CDR3 is made up of 13 amino acids.

This clonotype was observed many times. The chain recombines TRBV2 with TRBJ2-7; D remains ambiguous. The germline gives CDR1 SNHLY, CDR2 FYNNEI. The V end lost 4 bases, the J end lost 0 bases, and 7 bases lay between the germline ends. The CDR3 is made up of 13 amino acids. CDR3: CASSGGASYEQYF. The DNA for the CDR3 is TGTGCCAGCAGTGGAGGAGCCTCCTACGAGCAGTACTTC.

This clonotype came up a few times. V and J are TRBV6-2 or TRBV6-3 and TRBJ2-5, with D perhaps matching TRBD1 (6 bases). CDR1 MNHEY and CDR2 SVGEGT come from the germline V gene. Between the trimmed V and J ends, which lost 4 bases and 13 bases, there was a span of 13 bases. This CDR3 region has 11 residues. This CDR3 reads CASSFTGPRYF. For the CDR3, the DNA is TGTGCCAGCAGTTTCACAGGGCCACGGTACTTC.

This clonotype showed up many times. CDR3 sequence reads: CASTPDRKNTEAFF. The DNA of the CDR3 is TGTGCCAGCACCCCGGACAGAAAGAACACTGAAGCTTTCTTT. The rearrangement joins TRBV12-3 or TRBV12-4 to TRBJ1-1; a weak D match, TRBD1 (6 bases). V was shortened by 7 bases and J by 1 base, with 13 bases between the two germline ends. CDR3 length: 14 amino acids.

This clonotype was picked up many times. A junction end diverges from the germline sequence, so it may reflect a read error. The gene calls are TRBV2 and TRBJ2-7; 13 bases fit TRBD2. The germline V gene has CDR1 SNHLY and CDR2 FYNNEI. The CDR3 extends over 15 amino acids. The CDR3 DNA reads as TGTGCCAGCAGGTCCCCAGGACTAGCGGGAGTTATTTTGTTTTTC. As protein: CASRSPGLAGVILFF. The complete variable domain, with remaining parts taken from reference TRBV2 and TRBJ2-7, reads EPEVTQTPSHQVTQMGQEVILRCVPISNHLYFYWYRQILGQKVEFLVSFYNNEISEKSEIFDDQFSVERPDGSNFTLKIRSTKLEDSAMYFCASRSPGLAGVILFFGPGTRLTVT.

This clonotype was recorded many times. The chain combines TRBV7-2 with TRBJ2-7; D possibly corresponds to TRBD1 (6 bases). Germline V gives CDR1 SGHTA, CDR2 FQGNSA. V lost 4 bases, J lost 2 bases, and 21 bases lay in between. This CDR3 contains 17 residues. DNA for the CDR3: TGTGCCAGCAGCTCCCAATCGCTGGGGACACCTACCTACGAGCAGTACTTC. It yields the protein CASSSQSLGTPTYEQYF.

The sample holds many counts of this clonotype. The chain employs TRBV28 and TRBJ2-7; D is possibly TRBD2 (5 bases). V was shortened by 5 bases and J by 0 bases, with 8 bases between the two germline ends. CDR3 length: 13 residues. The germline V gene has CDR1 MDHEN and CDR2 SYDVKM. The CDR3 reads CASSTTNSYEQYF. Written as DNA, the CDR3 is TGTGCCAGCAGTACGACTAACTCCTACGAGCAGTACTTC.

This clonotype was seen repeatedly, ten times or more. This sequence joins TRBV12-3 or TRBV12-4 and TRBJ2-7, with 8 nucleotides matching TRBD1. The CDR3 extends over 14 amino acids. Trimming removed 10 bases from V and 4 bases from J; junction bases left unmatched: 12. The CDR3 loop is CATSQRDRPYEQYF. In DNA, the CDR3 is TGTGCCACTTCCCAGAGGGACAGGCCTTACGAGCAGTACTTC.

This clonotype was observed many times. The rearrangement joins TRBV15 to TRBJ1-2, with D possibly TRBD1 on 5 matching bases. The CDR3 contains 14 residues. Germline CDR1 and CDR2: LNHNV and YYDKDF (reference sequence). Trimming shortened V by 1 base and J by 4 bases, and 10 bases separated the two germline ends. CDR3 sequence reads: CATSRVGGSYGYTF. As DNA, the CDR3 is TGTGCCACCAGCAGAGTGGGGGGTTCCTATGGCTACACCTTC.

The table lists this clonotype with many counts. The chain recombines TRBV11-2 with TRBJ2-7, with TRBD1 as a possible D gene (6 bases). Trimming shortened V by 5 bases and J by 2 bases, and 10 bases separated the two germline ends. The CDR3 spans 13 residues. Germline V gene sequence: CDR1 SGHAT, CDR2 FQNNGV. The CDR3 coding sequence is TGTGCCAGCAGCCCAGAGGGGGCCTACGAGCAGTACTTC. The encoded protein is CASSPEGAYEQYF. The variable domain in full, with the rest retrieved from reference TRBV11-2 and TRBJ2-7, is EAGVAQSPRYKIIEKRQSVAFWCNPISGHATLYWYQQILGQGPKLLIQFQNNGVVDDSQLPKDRFSAERLKGVDSTLKIQPAKLEDSAVYLCASSPEGAYEQYFGPGTRLTVT.

The genes are TRBV2 and TRBJ2-7, with 8 bases matching TRBD2. The V gene's germline CDR1 is SNHLY and CDR2 FYNNEI. The ends lost 7 bases at V and 6 bases at J; junction bases unmatched: 5. The CDR3 is 12 amino acids. The CDR3 DNA reads TGTGCCAGCAATGCTCTAGCGGGCGAGCAGTACTTC. It translates to CASNALAGEQYF.

This clonotype occurred many times. The chain joins TRBV19 to TRBJ2-2; TRBD2 matches 12 bases. V lost 4 bases and J lost 7; bases outside the gene matches: 7. The CDR3 runs to 16 residues. Germline values: CDR1 LNHDA, CDR2 SQIVND (reference sequence). Here the CDR3 reads CASSTGLAGMVGELFF. The CDR3 bases are TGTGCCAGTAGTACCGGACTAGCGGGAATGGTCGGGGAGCTGTTTTTT.

This clonotype was detected ten times or more. This sequence joins TRBV20-1 and TRBJ1-5, with 8 nucleotides matching TRBD1. Germline CDR1 DFQATT, CDR2 SNEGSKA (reference sequence). V was pared by 0 bases and J by 5 bases, with 9 bases of the junction left unmatched. This CDR3 region has 16 residues. The CDR3 sequence is CSARDPTGGSYQPQHF. CDR3 bases: TGCAGTGCTAGAGATCCCACAGGGGGTTCGTATCAGCCCCAGCATTTT.

The rearrangement links TRBV10-3 to TRBJ2-3; no firm D call. The CDR3 length is 13 residues. V was shortened by 6 bases and J by 4 bases, with 11 bases between the two germline ends. Germline V gene data show CDR1 as ENHRY and CDR2 as SYGVKD. The chain's CDR3 is CAISVTSADTQYF. Written as DNA, the CDR3 is TGTGCCATCAGCGTGACCTCCGCAGATACGCAGTATTTT.

This clonotype was seen repeatedly, ten times or more. The chain employs TRBV6-5 and TRBJ1-5; possible D gene TRBD1, 5 bases. The CDR3 spans 18 residues. Looked up from germline, CDR1 is MNHEY and CDR2 is SVGAGI. Trimming removed 8 bases at V and 1 base at J, with 24 bases between. Here the CDR3 reads CASGFDLGEGLSNQPQHF. In DNA, the CDR3 is TGTGCCAGCGGATTTGATCTGGGTGAGGGACTCAGCAATCAGCCCCAGCATTTT.

This clonotype was picked up a small number of times. V gene TRBV19 combines with J gene TRBJ1-5; no clear D gene. The CDR3 covers 14 residues. V gave up 3 bases and J gave up 5 bases, with 11 bases separating them. Per the germline V gene, CDR1 is LNHDA and CDR2 is SQIVND (reference sequence). CDR3 protein: CASSMSFGDQPQHF. CDR3 in DNA: TGTGCCAGTAGTATGTCGTTCGGGGATCAGCCCCAGCATTTT.

This clonotype was counted ten times or more. The chain is built from TRBV20-1 and TRBJ1-1; D perhaps matches TRBD1 (5 bases). The CDR3 has 15 residues. Germline-derived CDR1 and CDR2 are DFQATT and SNEGSKA (reference sequence). Trimming cost V 0 bases and J 1 base, with 12 bases left between them. CDR3 in DNA: TGCAGTGCTAGAGATAGGAACAGGCCGAACACTGAAGCTTTCTTT. It yields the protein CSARDRNRPNTEAFF.

The sample holds many counts of this clonotype. The gene calls are TRBV6-5 and TRBJ1-2; maybe TRBD1 (5 bases). Looked up from germline, CDR1 is MNHEY and CDR2 is SVGAGI. V lost 7 bases and J lost 2, with 8 bases in between. There are 12 residues in the CDR3. CDR3 bases: TGTGCCAGCAAGGCAGGGAACTATGGCTACACCTTC. It encodes CASKAGNYGYTF.

This clonotype came up many times. The chain employs TRBV2 and TRBJ2-7; 9 bases match TRBD1. The germline CDR1 and CDR2 sequences are SNHLY and FYNNEI. The CDR3 is made up of 14 amino acids. The V gene end was trimmed by 7 bases and the J gene end by 7 bases; junction bases not matched to a gene: 11. CDR3 DNA sequence: TGTGCCAGCATCGCCGGGACAGGGTCACGGGAGCAGTACTTC. Its protein product is CASIAGTGSREQYF.

Many counts were recorded for this clonotype. The CDR3 coding sequence is TGTGCCAGCAGCCGACGGGTCACGCAGGGTGGTTATGGCTACACCTTC. Protein product: CASSRRVTQGGYGYTF. V gene TRBV12-3 or TRBV12-4 combines with J gene TRBJ1-2; a possible D gene is TRBD1 (5 bases). This CDR3 has 16 residues. Trimming shortened V by 6 bases and J by 5 bases, and 22 bases separated the two germline ends.

This clonotype occurred many times. The chain combines TRBV28 with TRBJ2-7; TRBD1 matches at 8 bases. The CDR3 is 12 amino acids. J gave up 4 bases and V 6 bases, and 2 bases lay outside the gene matches. The germline CDR1 and CDR2 sequences are MDHEN and SYDVKM. The CDR3 loop is CASRTGGYEQYF. In DNA, the CDR3 is TGTGCCAGCAGAACAGGGGGGTACGAGCAGTACTTC. The variable domain in full, completed from reference TRBV28 and TRBJ2-7, reads DVKVTQSSRYLVKRTGEKVFLECVQDMDHENMFWYRQDPGLGLRLIYFSYDVKMKEKGDIPEGYSVSREKKERFSLILESASTNQTSMYLCASRTGGYEQYFGPGTRLTVT.

The V and J genes are TRBV28 and TRBJ2-5, with D possibly TRBD1 on 6 matching bases. CDR3 length equals 13 residues. Germline V gives CDR1 MDHEN, CDR2 SYDVKM. V was pared by 4 bases and J by 9 bases, with 15 bases between. CDR3 nucleotides: TGTGCCAGCAGTTCGCCAACGCCAGGGGCCCAGTACTTC. This codes for CASSSPTPGAQYF.

Many counts were recorded for this clonotype. The genes are TRBV6-2 or TRBV6-3 and TRBJ2-7, with 8 bases that match TRBD2. CDR1 is MNHEY and CDR2 is SVGEGT in the germline V gene. J gave up 4 bases and V 2 bases, and 4 bases lay outside the gene matches. This CDR3 spans 14 amino acids. The CDR3 here is CASSYPREGYEQYF. DNA for the CDR3: TGTGCCAGCAGTTACCCTCGGGAGGGGTACGAGCAGTACTTC.

The chain employs TRBV6-1 and TRBJ2-5; D is ambiguous. The V end was cut by 0 bases, the J end by 1 base, with 12 bases between. The CDR3 consists of 16 residues. Germline-derived CDR1 and CDR2 are MNHNS and SASEGT. As DNA, the CDR3 is TGTGCCAGCAGTGAAGCGCCTCCTCCAATCCAAGAGACCCAGTACTTC. Protein sequence: CASSEAPPPIQETQYF.

This clonotype was counted at least ten times. This chain joins TRBV6-2 or TRBV6-3 and TRBJ2-7, with TRBD2 matching over 9 bases. V lost 3 bases and J lost 2; bases outside the gene matches: 8. Germline V gene sequence: CDR1 MNHEY, CDR2 SVGEGT. The CDR3 is made up of 16 amino acids. CDR3: CASSYPQASGTYEQYF. The CDR3 coding sequence is TGTGCCAGCAGTTATCCCCAAGCTAGCGGGACCTACGAGCAGTACTTC.

This clonotype was seen ten or more times. The chain combines TRBV27 with TRBJ2-7; 7 bases are a match to TRBD1. There are 16 residues in the CDR3. V shed 2 bases, J shed 1 base, and the junction held 8 bases outside the gene matches. CDR1 is MNHEY, CDR2 SMNVEV, per germline (reference sequence). The CDR3 sequence: CASSLGPGGISYEQYF. CDR3 bases: TGTGCCAGCAGTTTAGGGCCAGGGGGTATTTCCTACGAGCAGTACTTC.

The chain is built from TRBV6-2 or TRBV6-3 and TRBJ2-7; 9 bases fit TRBD1. V shed 2 bases, J shed 4 bases, and the junction held 12 bases outside the gene matches. The length of the CDR3 is 17 residues. Germline V CDR1 and CDR2: MNHEY, SVGEGT. The CDR3 DNA is TGTGCCAGCAGTTACGTGGCTTCCCGGGACAGGGTTTACGAGCAGTACTTC. It is translated as CASSYVASRDRVYEQYF.

In its sample, this clonotype was seen a few times. V is TRBV9 and J is TRBJ1-1, with D possibly TRBD1 on 6 matching bases. V was pared by 4 bases and J by 4 bases, with 20 bases between. Germline CDR1 and CDR2: SGDLS and YYNGEE. The CDR3 is 16 residues long. The CDR3 DNA is TGTGCCAGCAGCCAATTTTCGGGGACAAGCCTCACTGAAGCTTTCTTT. Amino acid sequence: CASSQFSGTSLTEAFF.

This clonotype has only a few counts. This chain connects TRBV24-1 to TRBJ2-2, with 7 bases matching TRBD1. The CDR3 covers 16 residues. Germline assignment: CDR1 KGHDR and CDR2 SFDVKD. J was trimmed by 4 bases and V by 3 bases; bases with no gene match: 7. The CDR3 region has the DNA TGTGCCACCAGTGATCCGCTGACAGGGACCACCGGGGAGCTGTTTTTT. This encodes CATSDPLTGTTGELFF.